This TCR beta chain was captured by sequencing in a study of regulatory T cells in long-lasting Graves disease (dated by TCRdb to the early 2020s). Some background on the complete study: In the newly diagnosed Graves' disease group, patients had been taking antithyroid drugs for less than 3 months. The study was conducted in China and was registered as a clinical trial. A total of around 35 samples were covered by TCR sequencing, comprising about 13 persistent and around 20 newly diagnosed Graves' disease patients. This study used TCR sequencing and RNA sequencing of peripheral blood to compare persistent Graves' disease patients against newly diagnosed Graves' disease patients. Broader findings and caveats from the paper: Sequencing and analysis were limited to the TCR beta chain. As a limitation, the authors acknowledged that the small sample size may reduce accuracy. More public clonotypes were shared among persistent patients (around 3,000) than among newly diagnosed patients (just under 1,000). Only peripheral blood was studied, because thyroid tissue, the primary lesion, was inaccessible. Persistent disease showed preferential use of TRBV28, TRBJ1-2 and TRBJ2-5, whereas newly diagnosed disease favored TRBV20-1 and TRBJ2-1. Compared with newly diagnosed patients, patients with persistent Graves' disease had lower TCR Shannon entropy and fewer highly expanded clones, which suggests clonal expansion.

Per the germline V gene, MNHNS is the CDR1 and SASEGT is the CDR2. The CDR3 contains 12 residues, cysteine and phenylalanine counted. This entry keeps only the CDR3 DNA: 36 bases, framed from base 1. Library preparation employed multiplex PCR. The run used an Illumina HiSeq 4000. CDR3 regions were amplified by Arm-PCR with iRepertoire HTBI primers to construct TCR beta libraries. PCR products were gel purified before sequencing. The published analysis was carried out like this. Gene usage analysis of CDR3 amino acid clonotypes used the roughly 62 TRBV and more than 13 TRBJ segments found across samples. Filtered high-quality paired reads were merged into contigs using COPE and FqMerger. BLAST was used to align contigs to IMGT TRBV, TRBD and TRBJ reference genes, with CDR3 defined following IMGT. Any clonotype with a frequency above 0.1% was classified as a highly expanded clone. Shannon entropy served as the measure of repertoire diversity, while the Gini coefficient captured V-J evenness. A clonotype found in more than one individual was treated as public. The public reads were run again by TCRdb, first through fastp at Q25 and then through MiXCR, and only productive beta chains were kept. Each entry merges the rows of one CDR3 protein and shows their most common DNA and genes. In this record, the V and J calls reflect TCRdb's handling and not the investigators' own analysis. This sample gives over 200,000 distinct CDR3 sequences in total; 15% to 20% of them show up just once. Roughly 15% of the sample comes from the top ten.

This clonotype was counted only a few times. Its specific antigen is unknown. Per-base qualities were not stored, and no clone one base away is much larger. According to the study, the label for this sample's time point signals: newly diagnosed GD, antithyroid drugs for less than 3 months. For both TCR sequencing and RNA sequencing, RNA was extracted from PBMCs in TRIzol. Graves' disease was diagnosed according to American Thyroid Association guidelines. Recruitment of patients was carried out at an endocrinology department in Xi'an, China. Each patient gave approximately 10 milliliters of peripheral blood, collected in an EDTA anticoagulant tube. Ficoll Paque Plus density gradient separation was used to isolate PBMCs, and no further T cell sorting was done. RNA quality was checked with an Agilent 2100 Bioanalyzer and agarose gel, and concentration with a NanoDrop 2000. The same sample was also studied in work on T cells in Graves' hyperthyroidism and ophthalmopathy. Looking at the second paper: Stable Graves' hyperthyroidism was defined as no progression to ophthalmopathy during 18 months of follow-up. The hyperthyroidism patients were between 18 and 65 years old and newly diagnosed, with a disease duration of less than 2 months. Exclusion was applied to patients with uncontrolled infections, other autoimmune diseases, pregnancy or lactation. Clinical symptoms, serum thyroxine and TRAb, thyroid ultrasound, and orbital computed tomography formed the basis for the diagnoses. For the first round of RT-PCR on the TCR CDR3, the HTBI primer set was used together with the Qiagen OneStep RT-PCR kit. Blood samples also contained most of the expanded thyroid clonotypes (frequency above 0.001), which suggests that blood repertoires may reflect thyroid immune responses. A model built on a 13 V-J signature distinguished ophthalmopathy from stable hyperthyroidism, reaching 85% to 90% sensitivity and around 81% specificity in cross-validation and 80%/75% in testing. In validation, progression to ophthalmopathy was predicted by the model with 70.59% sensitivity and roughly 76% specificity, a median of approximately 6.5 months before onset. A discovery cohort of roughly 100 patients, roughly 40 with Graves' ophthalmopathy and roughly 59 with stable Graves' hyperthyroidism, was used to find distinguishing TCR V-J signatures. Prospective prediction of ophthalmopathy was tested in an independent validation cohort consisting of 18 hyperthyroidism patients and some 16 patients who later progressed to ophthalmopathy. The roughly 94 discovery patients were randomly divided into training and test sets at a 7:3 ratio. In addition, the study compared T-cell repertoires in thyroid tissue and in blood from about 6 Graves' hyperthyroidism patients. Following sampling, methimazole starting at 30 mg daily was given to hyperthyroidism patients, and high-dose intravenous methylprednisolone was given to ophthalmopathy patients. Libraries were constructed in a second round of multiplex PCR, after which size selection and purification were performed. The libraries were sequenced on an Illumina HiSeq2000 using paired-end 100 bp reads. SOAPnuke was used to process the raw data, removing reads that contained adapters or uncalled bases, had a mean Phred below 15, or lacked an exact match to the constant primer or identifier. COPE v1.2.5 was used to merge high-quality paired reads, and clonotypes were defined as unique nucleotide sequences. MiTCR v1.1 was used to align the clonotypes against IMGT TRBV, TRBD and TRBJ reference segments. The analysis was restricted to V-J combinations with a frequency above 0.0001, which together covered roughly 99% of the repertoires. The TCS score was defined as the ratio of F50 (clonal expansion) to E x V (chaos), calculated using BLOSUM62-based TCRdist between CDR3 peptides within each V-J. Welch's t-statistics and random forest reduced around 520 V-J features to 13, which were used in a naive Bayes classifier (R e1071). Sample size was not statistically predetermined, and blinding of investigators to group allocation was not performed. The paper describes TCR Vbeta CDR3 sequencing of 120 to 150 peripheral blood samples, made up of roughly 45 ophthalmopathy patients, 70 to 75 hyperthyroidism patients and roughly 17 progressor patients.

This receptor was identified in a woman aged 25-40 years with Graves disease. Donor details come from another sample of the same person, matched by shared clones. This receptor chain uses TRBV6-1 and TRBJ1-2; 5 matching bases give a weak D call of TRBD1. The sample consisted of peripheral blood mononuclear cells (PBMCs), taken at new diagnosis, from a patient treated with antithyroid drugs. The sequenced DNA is TGTGTAGGTGGGGACGGAAACTATGGCTACACCTTC. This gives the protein CVGGDGNYGYTF.